This record covers a single T cell receptor beta chain. Sequencing used immunoSEQ multiplex PCR; TCRdb keeps in-frame clones, though not all of them. The profile covers around 78,000 clones, with 85% to 95% appearing a single time and approximately 4.8% taken by the ten largest. The data are from a study of control samples from healthy donors and cancer patients. The CDR3 contains 17 residues. The V end lost 0 bases, the J end lost 4 bases, and 16 bases lay between the germline ends. Germline values: CDR1 SGDLS, CDR2 YYNGEE. The rearrangement joins TRBV9 to TRBJ2-2; a weak D match, TRBD1 (6 bases). Sequenced sample: blood. The receptor was derived from a woman younger than 30 in good health. The CDR3 nucleotides are TGTGCCAGCAGCGTAGACCCCGGCAGGGGATCCACCGGGGAGCTGTTTTTT. It specifies CASSVDPGRGSTGELFF.